Each of the 14 T cell receptor beta chains below was sequenced from the same sample in a study of blood T cell repertoires in COVID-19. Profiling relied on immunoSEQ multiplex PCR, and the TCRdb table lists in-frame clones only, not all of them. The table shows about 190,000 clones, with around 90% occurring only once. Sequencing used peripheral blood. These receptors were taken from a man in his forties with acute or convalescent COVID-19.

This chain uses TRBV27 with TRBJ2-2; D is ambiguous. CDR1 MNHEY and CDR2 SMNVEV come from the germline V gene (reference sequence). This CDR3 has 16 residues. Trimming pared 5 bases from V and 3 bases from J, leaving 16 bases between. The DNA of the CDR3 is TGTGCCAGCAGTCTTACCACACGTACAGACACCGGGGAGCTGTTTTTT. Translating gives CASSLTTRTDTGELFF.

This clone was picked up one time. This sequence joins TRBV28 and TRBJ1-5; no clear D gene. This CDR3 has 12 amino acids. The ends were cut back, 2 bases at V and 7 bases at J, with 6 bases in the middle. Germline V gives CDR1 MDHEN, CDR2 SYDVKM. CDR3 sequence: CASSLSGQPQHF. CDR3 bases: TGTGCCAGCAGTTTAAGTGGCCAGCCCCAGCATTTT.

The V gene is TRBV30, the J gene TRBJ1-3, with 7 bases matching TRBD1. Trimming at V came to 0 bases and at J to 0 bases, leaving 11 bases not matched to a gene. CDR3 size: 18 residues. Germline loops: CDR1 GTSNPN, CDR2 SVGIG (reference sequence). The CDR3 loop is CAWSVPDRVLPSGNTIYF. Here the CDR3 DNA reads TGTGCCTGGAGTGTACCTGACAGGGTACTCCCCTCTGGAAACACCATATATTTT. The complete variable domain, with remaining parts taken from reference TRBV30 and TRBJ1-3, reads SQTIHQWPATLVQPVGSPLSLECTVEGTSNPNLYWYRQAAGRGLQLLFYSVGIGQISSEVPQNLSASRPQDRQFILSSKKLLLSDSGFYLCAWSVPDRVLPSGNTIYFGEGSWLTVV.

This chain links TRBV27 with TRBJ1-2; 10 positions agree with TRBD1. Losses at the gene ends were 0 bases for V and 4 bases for J; bases not matched to a gene: 8. Germline CDR1 reads MNHEY; CDR2 reads SMNVEV (reference sequence). The CDR3 is made up of 17 amino acids. The CDR3 region is CASSLSKTGGTGYGYTF. For the CDR3, the DNA is TGTGCCAGCAGTTTATCGAAGACAGGGGGCACAGGCTATGGCTACACCTTC.

The chain is built from TRBV3-1 (or the pseudogene TRBV3-2) and TRBJ2-5; D unresolved. V lost 2 bases and J 1 base, leaving 11 bases between the germline ends. Germline lookup yields CDR1 LGHDT and CDR2 YNNKEL (reference sequence). The CDR3 length is 15 residues. In DNA form, the CDR3 reads TGTGCCAGCAGCCAAAGGAACGGGTTCCAAGAGACCCAGTACTTC. This translates into CASSQRNGFQETQYF.

This clone was counted between two and nine times. This chain uses TRBV19 with TRBJ1-2, with a possible D match to TRBD1 (5 bases). The CDR3 has 14 amino acids. CDR1 is LNHDA and CDR2 is SQIVND in the germline V gene (reference sequence). V lost 7 bases to trimming and J lost 3 bases, with 15 bases between them. The CDR3 DNA follows: TGTGCCAGTACCTCAGGGATTTTGGACTATGGCTACACCTTC. Encoded protein: CASTSGILDYGYTF.

This chain joins TRBV28 and TRBJ1-5; D uncertain. The V end was cut by 5 bases, the J end by 0 bases, with 17 bases between. Germline values: CDR1 MDHEN, CDR2 SYDVKM. CDR3 size: 17 residues. The CDR3 nucleotides read TGTGCCAGCAGTACCCCCACCCAGATTTATAGCAATCAGCCCCAGCATTTT. Amino acids: CASSTPTQIYSNQPQHF.

This chain connects TRBV2 to TRBJ2-1; 9 bases fit TRBD2. With V trimmed by 2 bases and J by 9 bases, 5 bases remained unmatched. Germline-derived CDR1 and CDR2 are SNHLY and FYNNEI. The length of the CDR3 is 14 residues. This CDR3 reads CASSEPAGGTEQFF. CDR3 in DNA: TGTGCCAGCAGTGAACCAGCGGGGGGTACTGAGCAGTTCTTC.

This clone was seen once. The V gene is TRBV3-1 (or the pseudogene TRBV3-2), the J gene TRBJ2-2, with TRBD1 matching 7 bases. The CDR3 totals 16 residues. The trim removed 3 bases at V and 1 base at J, leaving 5 bases unmatched. Germline assignment: CDR1 LGHDT and CDR2 YNNKEL (reference sequence). CDR3 coding DNA: TGTGCCAGCAGCCATGGGACAGCCCTGAACACCGGGGAGCTGTTTTTT. This sequence encodes CASSHGTALNTGELFF.

In DNA form, the CDR3 reads TGTGCCAGCAGCGCCCCCCTGGGGAGGGGTGACCAGTTCTTC. Amino acid sequence: CASSAPLGRGDQFF. The chain has TRBV3-1 (or the pseudogene TRBV3-2) and TRBJ2-1; 7 bases align to TRBD2. Unmatched junction bases numbered 14, after V lost 5 bases and J lost 13 bases. The CDR3 sequence is 14 residues long. The germline CDR1 and CDR2 sequences are LGHDT and YNNKEL (reference sequence).

This clone was seen a single time. V gene TRBV19 combines with J gene TRBJ2-7; 8 bases line up with TRBD2. The CDR3 runs to 14 residues. Trimming cost V 3 bases and J 7 bases; bases outside gene matches: 8. In germline, CDR1 is LNHDA, CDR2 SQIVND (reference sequence). The CDR3 DNA reads as TGTGCCAGTAGTATTCGGGGTAGCGGGGCTGAGCAGTACTTC. As protein: CASSIRGSGAEQYF.

The J gene is TRBJ1-2, the V gene TRBV7-2; maybe TRBD1 (5 bases). CDR3 length equals 14 residues. Trimming cost V 4 bases and J 10 bases, with 19 bases left between them. CDR1 is SGHTA, CDR2 FQGNSA, per germline. CDR3 nucleotide sequence: TGTGCCAGCAGCTCCCCCGGAGGGGACCCCGCCTACACCTTC. Translating gives CASSSPGGDPAYTF.

The genes are TRBV12-3 or TRBV12-4 and TRBJ2-3; 7 bases agree with TRBD2. V gave up 10 bases and J gave up 2 bases; unmatched junction bases: 6. The CDR3 runs 13 residues. CDR3 residues: CATSSGATDTQYF. CDR3 coding DNA: TGTGCCACCTCAAGCGGGGCCACAGATACGCAGTATTTT.

This sequence joins TRBV6-2 or TRBV6-3 and TRBJ1-2; no definite D call. The V gene's germline CDR1 is MNHEY and CDR2 SVGEGT. The CDR3 sequence is 15 residues long. Trimming took off 5 bases at V and 0 bases at J, with 13 bases between the two ends. The chain's CDR3 is CASSDGGQPNYGYTF. The CDR3 DNA sequence: TGTGCCAGCAGTGACGGTGGGCAGCCTAACTATGGCTACACCTTC.